This T cell receptor (beta chain) comes out of a study of shared clonotypes between healthy human individuals. The data were produced by immunoSEQ multiplex PCR, yet TCRdb's version contains in-frame clones alone and is incomplete. The table has under 2,000,000 clones, roughly 94% seen once; the top ten hold 1% to 1.5%. The germline gives CDR1 KGHSH, CDR2 LQKENI. V shed 3 bases, J shed 1 base, and the junction held 9 bases outside the gene matches. The CDR3 is 17 residues long. Note on this clone: Its antigen is unknown.

Findings and limits, study-wide: For naive CD4 cells, roughly 5% of clonotypes were shared across a few donors. Investigators collected only blood, and repertoires in tissues likely differ.

CD45RO negativity and positive selection for CCR7 defined naive CD8 cells, a population that excluded terminally differentiated effector memory CD45RA+ cells. The specimen was naive CD8+ T cells sorted from blood. The sequence derives from a man younger than 35 in good health. The chain employs TRBV18 and TRBJ1-1; the match to TRBD1 covers 9 bases. The CDR3 DNA is TGTGCCAGCTCACCCAACAGGGGGCAAGTGAGGAACACTGAAGCTTTCTTT. Its protein product is CASSPNRGQVRNTEAFF.